The sequence of this T cell receptor (beta chain) was determined in a study of blood T cell repertoires in COVID-19. For the study at large: PBMCs, B-cell-depleted T cells, or T cells were the source of the cDNA or gDNA that made up the material.

The V end was cut by 5 bases, the J end by 4 bases, with 12 bases between. Germline V gives CDR1 SGHTA, CDR2 FQGNSA. The CDR3 contains 13 residues. Cohort placement rested on clinical history that participants reported themselves. The study counted Cohort 3 donors as recovered given two negative PCRs, clearance, or symptom resolution. As processed by the authors: By means of reference gene primer amplification, nucleated cell counts were estimated. Libraries were prepared by immunoSEQ multiplex PCR; TCRdb keeps only in-frame clonotypes and omits some of them. That table is the source of V, J and clone size, and D and trimming were worked out from the DNA. The sample yields hundreds of thousands of clones, about nine tenths seen once. As to this clone: This sample includes further DNA sequences coding for the same CDR3.

This chain joins TRBV7-2 and TRBJ2-7; perhaps TRBD1 as D (6 bases). The sample consisted of PBMCs or T cells enriched from blood (not recorded which). The source is a man between 60 and 75 years old who had recovered from COVID-19. The CDR3 protein is CASSRGLGYEQYF. CDR3 nucleotides: TGTGCCAGCAGCAGGGGGTTGGGTTACGAGCAGTACTTC.